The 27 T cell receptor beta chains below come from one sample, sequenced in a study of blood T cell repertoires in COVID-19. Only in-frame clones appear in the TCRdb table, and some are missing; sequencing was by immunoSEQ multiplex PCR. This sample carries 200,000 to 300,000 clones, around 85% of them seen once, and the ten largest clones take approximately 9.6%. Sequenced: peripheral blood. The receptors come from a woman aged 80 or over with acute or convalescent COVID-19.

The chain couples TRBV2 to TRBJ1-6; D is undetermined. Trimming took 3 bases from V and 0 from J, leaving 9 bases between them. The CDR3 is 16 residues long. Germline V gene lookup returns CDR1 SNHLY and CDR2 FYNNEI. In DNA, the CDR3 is TGTGCCAGCAGTGAGGTGGGGAGCTCCTATAATTCACCCCTCCACTTT. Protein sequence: CASSEVGSSYNSPLHF.

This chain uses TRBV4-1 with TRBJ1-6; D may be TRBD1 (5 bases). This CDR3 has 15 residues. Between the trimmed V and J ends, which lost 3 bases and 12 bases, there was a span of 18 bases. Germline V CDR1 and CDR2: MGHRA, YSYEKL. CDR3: CASSHPTSAREPLHF. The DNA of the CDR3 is TGCGCCAGCAGCCACCCGACAAGCGCCAGGGAACCCCTCCACTTT.

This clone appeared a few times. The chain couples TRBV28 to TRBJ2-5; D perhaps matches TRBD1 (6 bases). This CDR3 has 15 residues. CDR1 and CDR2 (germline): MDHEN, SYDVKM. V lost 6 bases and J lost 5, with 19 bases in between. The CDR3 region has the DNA TGTGCCAGCAGCCCCCTTACAGGGCTGGGGGAGACCCAGTACTTC. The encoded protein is CASSPLTGLGETQYF.

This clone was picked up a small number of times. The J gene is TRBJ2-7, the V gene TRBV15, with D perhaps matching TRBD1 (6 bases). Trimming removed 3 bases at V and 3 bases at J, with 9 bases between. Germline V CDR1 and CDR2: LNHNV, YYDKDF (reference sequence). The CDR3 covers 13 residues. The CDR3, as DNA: TGTGCCACCAGCAGTGGACAGAGCTACGAGCAGTACTTC. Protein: CATSSGQSYEQYF.

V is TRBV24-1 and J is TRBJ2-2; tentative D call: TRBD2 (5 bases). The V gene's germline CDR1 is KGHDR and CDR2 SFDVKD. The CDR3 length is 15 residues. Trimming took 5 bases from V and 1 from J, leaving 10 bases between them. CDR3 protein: CATSGPSGNTGELFF. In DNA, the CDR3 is TGTGCCACCAGTGGCCCAAGCGGGAACACCGGGGAGCTGTTTTTT.

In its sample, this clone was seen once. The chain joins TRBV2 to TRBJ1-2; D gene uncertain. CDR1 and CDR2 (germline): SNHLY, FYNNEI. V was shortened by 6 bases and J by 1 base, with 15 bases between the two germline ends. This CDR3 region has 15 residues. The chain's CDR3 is CASRADSLGNYGYTF. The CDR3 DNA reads TGTGCCAGCAGGGCGGACTCCCTCGGTAACTATGGCTACACCTTC.

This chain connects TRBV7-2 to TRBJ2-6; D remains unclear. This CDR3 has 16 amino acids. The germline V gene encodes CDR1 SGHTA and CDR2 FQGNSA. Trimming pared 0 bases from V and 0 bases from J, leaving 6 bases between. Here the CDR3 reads CASSLATASGANVLTF. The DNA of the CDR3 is TGTGCCAGCAGCTTAGCTACAGCCTCTGGGGCCAACGTCCTGACTTTC. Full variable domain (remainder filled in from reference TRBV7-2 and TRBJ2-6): GAGVSQSPSNKVTEKGKDVELRCDPISGHTALYWYRQSLGQGLEFLIYFQGNSAPDKSGLPSDRFSAERTGGSVSTLTIQRTQQEDSAVYLCASSLATASGANVLTFGAGSRLTVL.

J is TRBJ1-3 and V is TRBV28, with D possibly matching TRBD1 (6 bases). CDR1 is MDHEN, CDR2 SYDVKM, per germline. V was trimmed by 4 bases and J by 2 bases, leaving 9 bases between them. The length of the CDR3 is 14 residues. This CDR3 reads CASSSGTPGNTIYF. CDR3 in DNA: TGTGCCAGCAGTTCAGGGACACCTGGAAACACCATATATTTT.

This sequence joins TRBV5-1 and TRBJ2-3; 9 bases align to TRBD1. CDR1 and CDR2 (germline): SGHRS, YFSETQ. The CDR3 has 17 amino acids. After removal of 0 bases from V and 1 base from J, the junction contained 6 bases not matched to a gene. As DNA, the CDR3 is TGCGCCAGCAGCTTGGGGACAGGGGTTTTGGGCACAGATACGCAGTATTTT. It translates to CASSLGTGVLGTDTQYF.

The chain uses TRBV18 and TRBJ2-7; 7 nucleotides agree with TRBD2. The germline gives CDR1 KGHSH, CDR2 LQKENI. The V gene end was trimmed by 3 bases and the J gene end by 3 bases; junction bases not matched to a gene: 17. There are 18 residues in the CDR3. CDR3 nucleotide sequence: TGTGCCAGCTCACCCGCCGCGGCTAGCGGAGCGGGACGCTACGAGCAGTACTTC. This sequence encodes CASSPAAASGAGRYEQYF.

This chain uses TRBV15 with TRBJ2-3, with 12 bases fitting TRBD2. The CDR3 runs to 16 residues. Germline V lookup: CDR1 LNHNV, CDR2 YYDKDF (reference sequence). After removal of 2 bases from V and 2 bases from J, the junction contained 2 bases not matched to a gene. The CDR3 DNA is TGTGCCACCAGCAGAAGACTAGCGGGGGTCACAGATACGCAGTATTTT. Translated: CATSRRLAGVTDTQYF.

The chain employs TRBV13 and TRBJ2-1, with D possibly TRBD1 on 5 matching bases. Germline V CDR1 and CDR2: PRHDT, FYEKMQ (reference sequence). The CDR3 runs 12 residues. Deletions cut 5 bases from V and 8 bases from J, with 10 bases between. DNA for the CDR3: TGTGCCAGCAGCAAAGGGGATTATGAGCAGTTCTTC. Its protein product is CASSKGDYEQFF.

Written as DNA, the CDR3 is TGCAGTGCAATAGCGATGGAGCAGTACTTC. It encodes CSAIAMEQYF. The V gene is TRBV20-1, the J gene TRBJ2-7, with D maybe TRBD2 (5 bases). Germline V gene lookup returns CDR1 DFQATT and CDR2 SNEGSKA (reference sequence). With 6 bases removed from V and 7 bases from J, the gap between germline ends came to 10 bases. This CDR3 has 10 amino acids.

CDR3 protein: CAISGGGNNYGYTF. The DNA for the CDR3 is TGTGCCATTTCAGGTGGGGGCAACAACTATGGCTACACCTTC. V usage is TRBV10-3 and J usage is TRBJ1-2; D possibly corresponds to TRBD1 (6 bases). The CDR3 totals 14 residues. Trimming took 9 bases from V and 2 from J, leaving 16 bases between them. Germline CDR1 reads ENHRY; CDR2 reads SYGVKD.

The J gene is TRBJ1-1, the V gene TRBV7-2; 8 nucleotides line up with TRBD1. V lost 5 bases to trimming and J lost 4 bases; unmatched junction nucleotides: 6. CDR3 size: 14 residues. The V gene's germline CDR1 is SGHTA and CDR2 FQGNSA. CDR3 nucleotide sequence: TGTGCCAGCAGCAGACGACAGGGGAGCACTGAAGCTTTCTTT. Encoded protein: CASSRRQGSTEAFF.

CDR3 sequence: CASSTRDRNLQGSYGYTF. The CDR3, as DNA: TGTGCCAGTAGTACCAGAGACCGAAACCTCCAGGGGAGCTATGGCTACACCTTC. The J gene is TRBJ1-2, the V gene TRBV19; TRBD1 is a possible D gene (6 bases). Germline CDR1 LNHDA, CDR2 SQIVND (reference sequence). This CDR3 is 18 amino acids long. Trimming took off 4 bases at V and 4 bases at J, with 25 bases between the two ends.

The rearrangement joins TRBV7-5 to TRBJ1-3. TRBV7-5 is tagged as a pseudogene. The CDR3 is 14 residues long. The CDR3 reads CARSLARSRGTIYF. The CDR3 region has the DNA TGTGCCAGAAGCTTAGCGCGAAGTCGGGGCACCATATATTTT.

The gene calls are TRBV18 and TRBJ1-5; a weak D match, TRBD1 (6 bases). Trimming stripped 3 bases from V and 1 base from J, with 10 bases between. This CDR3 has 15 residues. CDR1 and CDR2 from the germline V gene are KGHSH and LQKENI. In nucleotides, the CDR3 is TGTGCCAGCTCACCCCAACAGGGAAGCAATCAGCCCCAGCATTTT. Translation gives CASSPQQGSNQPQHF.

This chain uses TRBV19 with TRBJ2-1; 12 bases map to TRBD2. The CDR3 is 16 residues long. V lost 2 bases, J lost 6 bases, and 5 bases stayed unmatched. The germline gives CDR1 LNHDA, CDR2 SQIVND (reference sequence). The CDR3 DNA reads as TGTGCCAGTAGTATAAAGACTAGCGGGGGCACCAATGAGCAGTTCTTC. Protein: CASSIKTSGGTNEQFF.

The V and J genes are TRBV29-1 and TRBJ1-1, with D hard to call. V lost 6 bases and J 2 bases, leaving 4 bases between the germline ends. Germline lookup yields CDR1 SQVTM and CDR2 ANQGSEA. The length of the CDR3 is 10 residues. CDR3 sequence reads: CSVANTEAFF. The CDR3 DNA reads TGCAGCGTAGCAAACACTGAAGCTTTCTTT.

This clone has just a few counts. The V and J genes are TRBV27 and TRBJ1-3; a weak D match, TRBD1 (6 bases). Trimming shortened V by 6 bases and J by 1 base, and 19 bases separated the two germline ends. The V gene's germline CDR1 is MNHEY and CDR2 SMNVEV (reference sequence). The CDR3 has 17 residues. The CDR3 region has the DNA TGTGCCAGCAGAAGTACAGGGCGCCCAAAATCTGGAAACACCATATATTTT. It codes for CASRSTGRPKSGNTIYF.

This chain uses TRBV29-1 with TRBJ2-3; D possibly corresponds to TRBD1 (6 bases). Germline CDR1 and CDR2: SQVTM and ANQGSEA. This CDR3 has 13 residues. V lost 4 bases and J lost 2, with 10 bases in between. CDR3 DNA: TGCAGCGTTGGGCACAGGGTCACAGATACGCAGTATTTT. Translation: CSVGHRVTDTQYF.

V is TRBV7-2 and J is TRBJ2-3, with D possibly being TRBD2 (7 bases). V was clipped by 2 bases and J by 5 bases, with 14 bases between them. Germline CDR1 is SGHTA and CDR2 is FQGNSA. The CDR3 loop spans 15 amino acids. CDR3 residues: CASSLTGGRGDTQYF. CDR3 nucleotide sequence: TGTGCCAGCAGCTTAACGGGGGGCCGTGGAGATACGCAGTATTTT.

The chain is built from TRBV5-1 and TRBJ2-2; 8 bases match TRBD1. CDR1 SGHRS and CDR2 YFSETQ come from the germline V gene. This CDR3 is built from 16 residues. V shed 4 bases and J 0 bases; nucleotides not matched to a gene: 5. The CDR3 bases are TGCGCCAGCAGCCGACAGGGGTCCACGAACACCGGGGAGCTGTTTTTT. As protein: CASSRQGSTNTGELFF.

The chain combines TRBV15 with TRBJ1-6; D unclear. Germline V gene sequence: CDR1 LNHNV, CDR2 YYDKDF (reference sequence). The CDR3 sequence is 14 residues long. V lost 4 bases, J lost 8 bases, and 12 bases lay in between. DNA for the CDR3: TGTGCCACCAGCAAACACCCTTTGGATTCACCCCTCCACTTT. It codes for CATSKHPLDSPLHF.

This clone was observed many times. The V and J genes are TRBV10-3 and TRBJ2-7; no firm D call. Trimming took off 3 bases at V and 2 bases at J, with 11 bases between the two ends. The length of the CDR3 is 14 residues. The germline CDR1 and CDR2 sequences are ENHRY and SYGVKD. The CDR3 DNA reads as TGTGCCATCAGTGACCGTCAGTCCCCCTACGAGCAGTACTTC. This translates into CAISDRQSPYEQYF.

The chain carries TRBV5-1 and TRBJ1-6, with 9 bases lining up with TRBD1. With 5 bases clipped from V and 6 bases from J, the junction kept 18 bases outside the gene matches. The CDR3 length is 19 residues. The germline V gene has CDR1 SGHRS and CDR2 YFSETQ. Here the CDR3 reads CASRPLPGQGTRFNSPLHF. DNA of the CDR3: TGCGCCAGCAGGCCGCTCCCGGGACAGGGTACGCGGTTTAATTCACCCCTCCACTTT. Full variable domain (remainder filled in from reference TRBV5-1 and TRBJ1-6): KAGVTQTPRYLIKTRGQQVTLSCSPISGHRSVSWYQQTPGQGLQFLFEYFSETQRNKGNFPGRFSGRQFSNSRSEMNVSTLELGDSALYLCASRPLPGQGTRFNSPLHFGNGTRLTVT.